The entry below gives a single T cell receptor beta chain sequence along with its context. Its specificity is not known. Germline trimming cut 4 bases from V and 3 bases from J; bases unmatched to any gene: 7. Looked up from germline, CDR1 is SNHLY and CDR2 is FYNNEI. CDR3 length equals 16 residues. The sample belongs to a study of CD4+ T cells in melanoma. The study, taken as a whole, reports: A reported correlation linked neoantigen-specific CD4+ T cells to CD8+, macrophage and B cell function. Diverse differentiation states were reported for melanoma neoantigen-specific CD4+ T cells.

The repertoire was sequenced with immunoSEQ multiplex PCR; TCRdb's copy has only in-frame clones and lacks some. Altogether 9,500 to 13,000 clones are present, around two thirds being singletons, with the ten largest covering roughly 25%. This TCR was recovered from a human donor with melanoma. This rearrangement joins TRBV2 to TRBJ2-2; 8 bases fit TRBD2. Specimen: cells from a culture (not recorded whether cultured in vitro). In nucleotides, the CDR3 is TGTGCCAGCAGTGCCCCCGGGACTAGTCACACCGGGGAGCTGTTTTTT. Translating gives CASSAPGTSHTGELFF. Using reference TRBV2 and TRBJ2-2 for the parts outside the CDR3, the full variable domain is EPEVTQTPSHQVTQMGQEVILRCVPISNHLYFYWYRQILGQKVEFLVSFYNNEISEKSEIFDDQFSVERPDGSNFTLKIRSTKLEDSAMYFCASSAPGTSHTGELFFGEGSRLTVL.